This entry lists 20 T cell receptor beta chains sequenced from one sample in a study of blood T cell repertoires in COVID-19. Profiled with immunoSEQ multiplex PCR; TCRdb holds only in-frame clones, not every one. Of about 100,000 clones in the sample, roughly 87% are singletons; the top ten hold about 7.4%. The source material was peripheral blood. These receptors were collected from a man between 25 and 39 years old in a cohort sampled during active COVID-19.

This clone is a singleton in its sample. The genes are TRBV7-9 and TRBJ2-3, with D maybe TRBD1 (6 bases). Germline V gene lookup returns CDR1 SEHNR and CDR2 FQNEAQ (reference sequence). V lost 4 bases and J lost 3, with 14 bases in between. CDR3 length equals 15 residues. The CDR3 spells CASSSPGVGTDTQYF. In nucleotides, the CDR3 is TGTGCCAGCAGCTCGCCAGGGGTCGGGACAGATACGCAGTATTTT.

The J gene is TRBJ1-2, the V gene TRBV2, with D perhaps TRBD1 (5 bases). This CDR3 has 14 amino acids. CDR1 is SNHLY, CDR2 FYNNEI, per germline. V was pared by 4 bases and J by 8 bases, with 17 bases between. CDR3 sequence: CASSVSQGRSGYTF. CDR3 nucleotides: TGTGCCAGCAGTGTGAGCCAGGGCCGGAGCGGCTACACCTTC.

The CDR3 here is CASSLRDANTEAFF. The CDR3 region has the DNA TGTGCCAGCAGCTTACGGGATGCGAACACTGAAGCTTTCTTT. This chain links TRBV7-2 with TRBJ1-1; D gene uncertain. The CDR3 is 14 amino acids. Trimming cost V 2 bases and J 1 base, with 8 bases left between them. CDR1 SGHTA and CDR2 FQGNSA come from the germline V gene.

Here the CDR3 DNA reads TGCAGTGCAAGTCAGGGGGTTGGCAACTATGGCTACACCTTC. It specifies CSASQGVGNYGYTF. The chain carries TRBV20-1 and TRBJ1-2; the match to TRBD1 covers 7 bases. Germline CDR1 reads DFQATT; CDR2 reads SNEGSKA (reference sequence). The CDR3 length is 14 residues. Trimming took 6 bases from V and 2 from J; bases not matched to a gene: 9.

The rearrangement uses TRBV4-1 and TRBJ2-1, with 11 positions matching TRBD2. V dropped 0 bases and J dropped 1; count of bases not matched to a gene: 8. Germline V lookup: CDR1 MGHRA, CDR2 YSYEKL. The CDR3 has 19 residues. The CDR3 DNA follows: TGCGCCAGCAGCCAAGAATCGGGGACTAGCGGTTCATCCTACAATGAGCAGTTCTTC. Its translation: CASSQESGTSGSSYNEQFF.

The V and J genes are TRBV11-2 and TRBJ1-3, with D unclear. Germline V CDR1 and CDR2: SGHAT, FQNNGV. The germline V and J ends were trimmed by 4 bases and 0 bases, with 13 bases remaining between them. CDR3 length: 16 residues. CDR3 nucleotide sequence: TGTGCCAGCAGCTCGGAGATGGGTAACTCTGGAAACACCATATATTTT. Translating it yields CASSSEMGNSGNTIYF. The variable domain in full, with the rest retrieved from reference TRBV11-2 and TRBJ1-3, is EAGVAQSPRYKIIEKRQSVAFWCNPISGHATLYWYQQILGQGPKLLIQFQNNGVVDDSQLPKDRFSAERLKGVDSTLKIQPAKLEDSAVYLCASSSEMGNSGNTIYFGEGSWLTVV.

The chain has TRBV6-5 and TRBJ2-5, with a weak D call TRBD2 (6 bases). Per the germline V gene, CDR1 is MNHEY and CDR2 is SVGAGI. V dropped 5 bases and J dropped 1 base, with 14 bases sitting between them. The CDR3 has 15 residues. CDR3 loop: CASSRLAELQETQYF. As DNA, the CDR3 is TGTGCCAGCAGTAGGTTAGCGGAACTCCAAGAGACCCAGTACTTC.

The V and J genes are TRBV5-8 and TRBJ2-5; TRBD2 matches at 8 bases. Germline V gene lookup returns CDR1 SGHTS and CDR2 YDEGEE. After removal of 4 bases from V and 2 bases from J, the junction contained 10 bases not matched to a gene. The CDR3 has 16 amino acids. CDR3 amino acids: CASSPGGGTSQETQYF. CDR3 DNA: TGTGCCAGCAGCCCCGGCGGGGGGACCTCACAAGAGACCCAGTACTTC.

The DNA for the CDR3 is TGTGCCAGCAGTTACTCGGCTAGCGGGGGGGCCGATGAGCAGTTCTTC. This gives the protein CASSYSASGGADEQFF. This rearrangement joins TRBV6-2 or TRBV6-3 to TRBJ2-1; 12 bases are a match to TRBD2. This CDR3 spans 16 amino acids. Germline values: CDR1 MNHEY, CDR2 SVGEGT. J gave up 8 bases and V 0 bases, and 5 bases lay outside the gene matches.

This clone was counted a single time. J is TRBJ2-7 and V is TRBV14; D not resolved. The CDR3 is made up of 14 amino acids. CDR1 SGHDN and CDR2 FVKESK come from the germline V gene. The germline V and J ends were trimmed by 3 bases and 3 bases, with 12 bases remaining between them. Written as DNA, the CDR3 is TGTGCCAGCAGCCATTCCGGTGCCTACTACGAGCAGTACTTC. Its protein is CASSHSGAYYEQYF.

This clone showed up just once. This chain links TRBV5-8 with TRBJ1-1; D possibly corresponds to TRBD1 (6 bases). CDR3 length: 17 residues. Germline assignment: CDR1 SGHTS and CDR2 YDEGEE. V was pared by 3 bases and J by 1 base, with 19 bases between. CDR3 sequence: CASSWMGLTGPNTEAFF. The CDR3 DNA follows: TGTGCCAGCAGCTGGATGGGATTGACAGGTCCGAACACTGAAGCTTTCTTT.

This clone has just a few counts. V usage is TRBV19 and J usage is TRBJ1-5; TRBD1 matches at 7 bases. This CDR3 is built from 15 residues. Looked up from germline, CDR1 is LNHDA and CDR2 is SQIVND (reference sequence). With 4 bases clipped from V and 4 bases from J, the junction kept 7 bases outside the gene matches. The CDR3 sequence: CASSKGQPGNQPQHF. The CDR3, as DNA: TGTGCCAGTAGTAAGGGACAGCCAGGGAATCAGCCCCAGCATTTT.

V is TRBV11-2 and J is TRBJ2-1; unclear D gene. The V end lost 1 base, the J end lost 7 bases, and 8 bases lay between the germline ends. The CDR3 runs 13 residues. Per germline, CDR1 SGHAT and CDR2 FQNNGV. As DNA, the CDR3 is TGTGCCAGCAGCTTAGCGGGTCTGAATGAGCAGTTCTTC. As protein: CASSLAGLNEQFF.

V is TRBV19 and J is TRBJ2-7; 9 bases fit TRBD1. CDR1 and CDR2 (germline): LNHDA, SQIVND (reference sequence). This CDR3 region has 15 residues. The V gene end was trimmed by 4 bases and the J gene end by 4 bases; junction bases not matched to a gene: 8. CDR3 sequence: CASSTGTGLPYEQYF. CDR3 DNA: TGTGCCAGTAGTACCGGGACAGGGTTACCTTACGAGCAGTACTTC.

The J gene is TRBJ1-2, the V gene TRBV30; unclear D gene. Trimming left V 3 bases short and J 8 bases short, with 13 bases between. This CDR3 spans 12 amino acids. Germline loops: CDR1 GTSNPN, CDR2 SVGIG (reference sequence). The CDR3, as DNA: TGTGCCTGGAGCGTTCCTTCTCGGGGCTACACCTTC. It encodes CAWSVPSRGYTF.

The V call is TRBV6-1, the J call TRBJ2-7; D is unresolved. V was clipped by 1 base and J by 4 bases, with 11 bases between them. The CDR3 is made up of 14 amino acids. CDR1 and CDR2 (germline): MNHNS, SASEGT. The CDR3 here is CASSEEDTLYEQYF. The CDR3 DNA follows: TGTGCCAGCAGTGAAGAAGACACCCTGTACGAGCAGTACTTC.

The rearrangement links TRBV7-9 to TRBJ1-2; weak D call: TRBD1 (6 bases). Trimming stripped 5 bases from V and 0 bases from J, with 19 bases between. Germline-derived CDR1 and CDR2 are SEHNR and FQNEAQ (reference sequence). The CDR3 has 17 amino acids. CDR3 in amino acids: CASSPLAGASSNYGYTF. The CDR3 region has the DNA TGTGCCAGCAGCCCCCTTGCGGGGGCCTCATCTAACTATGGCTACACCTTC.

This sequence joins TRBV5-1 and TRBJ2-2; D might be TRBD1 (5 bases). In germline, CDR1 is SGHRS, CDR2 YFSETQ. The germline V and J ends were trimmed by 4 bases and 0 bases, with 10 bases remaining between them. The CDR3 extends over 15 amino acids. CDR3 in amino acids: CASSTRASNTGELFF. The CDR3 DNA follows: TGCGCCAGCAGCACCAGGGCCTCGAACACCGGGGAGCTGTTTTTT.

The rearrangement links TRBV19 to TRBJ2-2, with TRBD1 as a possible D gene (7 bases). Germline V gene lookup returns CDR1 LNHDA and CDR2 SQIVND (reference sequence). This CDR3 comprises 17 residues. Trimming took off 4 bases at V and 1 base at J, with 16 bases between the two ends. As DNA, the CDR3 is TGTGCCAGTAGTACCCTTGGGGGGACAGAGAACACCGGGGAGCTGTTTTTT. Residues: CASSTLGGTENTGELFF.

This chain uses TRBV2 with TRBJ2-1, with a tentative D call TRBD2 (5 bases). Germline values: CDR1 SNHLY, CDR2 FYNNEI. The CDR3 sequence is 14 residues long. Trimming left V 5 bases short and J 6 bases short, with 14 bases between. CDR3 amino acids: CASSSRTVFNEQFF. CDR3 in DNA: TGTGCCAGCAGTTCCAGGACTGTTTTCAATGAGCAGTTCTTC.